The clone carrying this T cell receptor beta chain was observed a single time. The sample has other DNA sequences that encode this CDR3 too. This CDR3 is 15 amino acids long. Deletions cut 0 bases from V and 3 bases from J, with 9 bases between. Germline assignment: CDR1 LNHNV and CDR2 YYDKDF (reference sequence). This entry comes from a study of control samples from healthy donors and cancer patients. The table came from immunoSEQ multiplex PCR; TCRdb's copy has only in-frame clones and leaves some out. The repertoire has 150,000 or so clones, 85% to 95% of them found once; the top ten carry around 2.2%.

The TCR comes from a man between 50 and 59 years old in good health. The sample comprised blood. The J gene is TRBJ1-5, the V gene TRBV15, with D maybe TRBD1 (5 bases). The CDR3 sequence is CATSRDKGFNQPQHF. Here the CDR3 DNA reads TGTGCCACCAGCAGAGATAAGGGGTTCAATCAGCCCCAGCATTTT.